Below, one T cell receptor beta chain is given with its context. Antigen: not known. The CDR3 loop spans 15 amino acids. The germline gives CDR1 SGHDN, CDR2 FVKESK. V lost 5 bases, J lost 8 bases, and 8 bases stayed unmatched. The data belong to a study of T cell responses to AZD1222 COVID-19 vaccine. Whole-study findings and limits: The donors showed a predominance of white British ancestry and of females, with possible underestimation of clonal diversity. None of the repertoires were sampled until the peak T cell response had passed. With two AZD1222 doses given, Spike-specific TCR breadth and depth both rose.

Method: immunoSEQ multiplex PCR; TCRdb's copy keeps in-frame clones and lacks some. The data contain some 110,000 clones, just over 85% of them singletons. This clonotype was obtained from an adult in good health. The chain uses TRBV14 and TRBJ2-1; TRBD2 aligns across 11 bases. The material sequenced was peripheral blood, taken on day 0 of AZD1222 vaccination. CDR3 protein: CASSDTSGGGDEQFF. In nucleotides, the CDR3 is TGTGCCAGCAGCGATACTAGCGGGGGAGGAGATGAGCAGTTCTTC.